This is a list of T cell receptor beta chains from one sample in a study of blood T cell repertoires in COVID-19. This table comes from immunoSEQ multiplex PCR, and its TCRdb copy is limited to in-frame clones, with some not included. The sample consists of roughly 230,000 clones, more than 65% of them appearing once. Sequencing was carried out using peripheral blood. The receptors originated from a middle-aged man with active or convalescent COVID-19. Both conserved end residues are part of each CDR3. D genes are given only for firm matches. Size is stated for part of the rows, as once, few or many counts, or as a class when the clone is expanded.

J: TRBJ2-5; D: .; V: TRBV9; size: .; DNA: TGTGCCAGCAGCGTAGGACAGAGGTGGGAGACCCAGTACTTC; CDR3: CASSVGQRWETQYF
J: TRBJ1-3; D: .; V: TRBV19; size: few; DNA: TGTGCCAGTACGGCGGCTGGAAACACCATATATTTT; CDR3: CASTAAGNTIYF
J: TRBJ1-1; D: .; V: TRBV6-5; size: .; DNA: TGTGCCAGCAGTTACTCTCGACAGACTGAAGCTTTCTTT; CDR3: CASSYSRQTEAFF
J: TRBJ2-2; D: .; V: TRBV5-4; size: .; DNA: TGTGCCAGCAGCTTGCAACAAGCGAACACCGGGGAGCTGTTTTTT; CDR3: CASSLQQANTGELFF
J: TRBJ1-1; D: .; V: TRBV18; size: .; DNA: TGTGCCAGCTCACCTTCGCAGGGGCACACTGAAGCTTTCTTT; CDR3: CASSPSQGHTEAFF
J: TRBJ1-2; D: TRBD1; V: TRBV6-4; size: .; DNA: TGTGCCAGCAGTGACTCGGGGACAGTGGGCTATGGCTACACCTTC; CDR3: CASSDSGTVGYGYTF
J: TRBJ2-2; D: .; V: TRBV2; size: .; DNA: TGTGCCAGCAGCCCCGGTAGAGCCGGGGAGCTGTTTTTT; CDR3: CASSPGRAGELFF
J: TRBJ2-7; D: TRBD1; V: TRBV19; size: .; DNA: TGTGCCAGTAGTGAGGCAGGGGGCTATTACGAGCAGTACTTC; CDR3: CASSEAGGYYEQYF
J: TRBJ1-3; D: TRBD1; V: TRBV12-3/TRBV12-4; size: .; DNA: TGTGCCAGCAGATCACAGGGGGTGAACACCATATATTTT; CDR3: CASRSQGVNTIYF
J: TRBJ2-7; D: .; V: TRBV7-6; size: .; DNA: TGTGCCAGCAGCTTACGTCCCTACGAGCAGTACTTC; CDR3: CASSLRPYEQYF
J: TRBJ1-1; D: .; V: TRBV7-9; size: .; DNA: TGTGCCAGCAGCTTCGGAGGGAACACTGAAGCTTTCTTT; CDR3: CASSFGGNTEAFF
J: TRBJ1-6; D: .; V: TRBV15; size: .; DNA: TGTGCCACCAGCAGTAGGGAGGGCCACAGTGTTTCACCCCTCCACTTT; CDR3: CATSSREGHSVSPLHF
J: TRBJ2-2; D: .; V: TRBV7-6; size: .; DNA: TGTGCCAGCAGCTTAGTACAATCGAACACCGGGGAGCTGTTTTTT; CDR3: CASSLVQSNTGELFF
J: TRBJ2-7; D: .; V: TRBV6-4; size: .; DNA: TGTGCCAGCAGTGACCCGGCGGGGATGTACGAGCAGTACTTC; CDR3: CASSDPAGMYEQYF
J: TRBJ2-1; D: TRBD1; V: TRBV5-1; size: .; DNA: TGCGCCAGCAGCTCGCCGGGACAGAACAATGAGCAGTTCTTC; CDR3: CASSSPGQNNEQFF
J: TRBJ2-7; D: .; V: TRBV2; size: .; DNA: TGTGCCAGCAGTGAGGCGAGGGGGACCTACGAGCAGTACTTC; CDR3: CASSEARGTYEQYF
J: TRBJ1-2; D: .; V: TRBV4-2; size: .; DNA: TGTGCCAGCAGCCAAGATTTTGGGGCCGTTAACTATGGCTACACCTTC; CDR3: CASSQDFGAVNYGYTF
J: TRBJ1-5; D: TRBD1; V: TRBV7-3; size: once; DNA: TGTGCCAGCAGCTTACAGGGGGGCGATCAGCCCCAGCATTTT; CDR3: CASSLQGGDQPQHF
J: TRBJ2-6; D: .; V: TRBV27; size: .; DNA: TGTGCCAGCAGTTTTCAGACTGGGGCCAACGTCCTGACTTTC; CDR3: CASSFQTGANVLTF
J: TRBJ2-7; D: TRBD1; V: TRBV4-2; size: .; DNA: TGTGCCAGCAGCCTGGGGACAGGGGACGAGCAGTACTTC; CDR3: CASSLGTGDEQYF
J: TRBJ2-5; D: TRBD2; V: TRBV11-2; size: .; DNA: TGTGCCAGCAGCTCCCCCCCGGGGAAGCGGGGGGTAAGGGGAGAGACCCAGTACTTC; CDR3: CASSSPPGKRGVRGETQYF
J: TRBJ2-3; D: .; V: TRBV18; size: .; DNA: TGTGCCAGCTCACCAGACTTCCAGGGGGGAAGCACAGATACGCAGTATTTT; CDR3: CASSPDFQGGSTDTQYF
J: TRBJ2-2; D: .; V: TRBV4-2; size: .; DNA: TGTGCCAGCGGGCCAGGCAGCACCGGGGAGCTGTTTTTT; CDR3: CASGPGSTGELFF
J: TRBJ1-3; D: .; V: TRBV28; size: .; DNA: TGTGCCAGCAGTCCCGCCTGGGGGGTGGAAAACACCATATATTTT; CDR3: CASSPAWGVENTIYF
J: TRBJ2-1; D: .; V: TRBV6-5; size: .; DNA: TGTGCCAGCAGCGCGGGACTCGGGTCCTACAATGAGCAGTTCTTC; CDR3: CASSAGLGSYNEQFF
J: TRBJ2-7; D: .; V: TRBV5-5; size: .; DNA: TGTGCCAGCAGCTTGGAAACGACTCCCTACGAGCAGTACTTC; CDR3: CASSLETTPYEQYF
J: TRBJ1-4; D: .; V: TRBV7-9; size: .; DNA: TGTGCCAGCAGCCTTCAGGGTAATGAAAAACTGTTTTTT; CDR3: CASSLQGNEKLFF
J: TRBJ2-7; D: .; V: TRBV29-1; size: few; DNA: TGCAGCGTGGGAGGACCCTACGAGCAGTACTTC; CDR3: CSVGGPYEQYF
J: TRBJ1-2; D: TRBD1; V: TRBV19; size: .; DNA: TGTGCCACCAGCAATACAGGGGGGGACTATGGCTACACCTTC; CDR3: CATSNTGGDYGYTF
J: TRBJ2-1; D: TRBD1; V: TRBV24-1; size: .; DNA: TGTGCCACCAGTGAAGGGACAGGGTTCCATGAGCAGTTCTTC; CDR3: CATSEGTGFHEQFF
J: TRBJ2-2; D: TRBD2; V: TRBV2; size: .; DNA: TGTGCCAGCAGGATCCCGGGGGGGGGCACCGGGGAGCTGTTTTTT; CDR3: CASRIPGGGTGELFF
J: TRBJ1-2; D: TRBD1; V: TRBV6-2/TRBV6-3; size: .; DNA: TGTGCCAGCAGCCACGACAGGGGGGTCAACTATGGCTACACCTTC; CDR3: CASSHDRGVNYGYTF
J: TRBJ2-2; D: TRBD1; V: TRBV5-6; size: few; DNA: TGTGCCAGCAGCTTTGGGACAGGGAACACCGGGGAGCTGTTTTTT; CDR3: CASSFGTGNTGELFF
J: TRBJ2-4; D: .; V: TRBV19; size: .; DNA: TGTGCCAGTAGTATCGTGCGGTCAGCCAAAAACATTCAGTACTTC; CDR3: CASSIVRSAKNIQYF
J: TRBJ2-5; D: TRBD1; V: TRBV4-3; size: few; DNA: TGCGCCAGCAGCCAAGATCGGGAACGAGACAGGGACCGAAGGGAGACCCAGTACTTC; CDR3: CASSQDRERDRDRRETQYF
J: TRBJ1-1; D: .; V: TRBV7-9; size: .; DNA: TGTGCCAGCAGCTTCCTCAGGGTGAACACTGAAGCTTTCTTT; CDR3: CASSFLRVNTEAFF
J: TRBJ1-2; D: .; V: TRBV6-1; size: .; DNA: TGTGCCAGCAGTGAAGACCAAGCAGGGATAGGCGCTGGCTACACCTTC; CDR3: CASSEDQAGIGAGYTF
J: TRBJ1-2; D: TRBD1; V: TRBV3-1/TRBV3-2; size: .; DNA: TGTGCCAGCAGCCAAGATGACAGGGGGCGAAGTGGCTACACCTTC; CDR3: CASSQDDRGRSGYTF
J: TRBJ2-7; D: .; V: TRBV3-1/TRBV3-2; size: few; DNA: TGTGCCAGCAGCCAAGATCCGACTAGGGGCGAGCAGTACTTC; CDR3: CASSQDPTRGEQYF
J: TRBJ1-1; D: TRBD1; V: TRBV18; size: .; DNA: TGTGCCAGCTCACTTGGACAGGAGGGCACTGAAGCTTTCTTT; CDR3: CASSLGQEGTEAFF
J: TRBJ2-1; D: .; V: TRBV5-4; size: .; DNA: TGTGCCAGCAGCTTGGTGGGGGGGCGGGGCAATGAGCAGTTCTTC; CDR3: CASSLVGGRGNEQFF
J: TRBJ2-7; D: .; V: TRBV28; size: .; DNA: TGTGCCAGCAGTGTAGGCCAGCAGGGGTATTTCTACGAGCAGTACTTC; CDR3: CASSVGQQGYFYEQYF
J: TRBJ1-4; D: TRBD1; V: TRBV7-8; size: .; DNA: TGTGCCAGCAGGGGGGGACAGGGTAATCATGAAAAACTGTTTTTT; CDR3: CASRGGQGNHEKLFF
J: TRBJ1-2; D: .; V: TRBV6-2/TRBV6-3; size: .; DNA: TGTGCCAGCAGTTGGAACAGGGAGTCTTTATTTAACTTC; CDR3: CASSWNRESLFNF
J: TRBJ1-4; D: TRBD1; V: TRBV11-2; size: once; DNA: TGTGCCAGCAGCTTAAGGGCCGGGACAGGGGGAACGGGGGATGAAAAACTGTTTTTT; CDR3: CASSLRAGTGGTGDEKLFF